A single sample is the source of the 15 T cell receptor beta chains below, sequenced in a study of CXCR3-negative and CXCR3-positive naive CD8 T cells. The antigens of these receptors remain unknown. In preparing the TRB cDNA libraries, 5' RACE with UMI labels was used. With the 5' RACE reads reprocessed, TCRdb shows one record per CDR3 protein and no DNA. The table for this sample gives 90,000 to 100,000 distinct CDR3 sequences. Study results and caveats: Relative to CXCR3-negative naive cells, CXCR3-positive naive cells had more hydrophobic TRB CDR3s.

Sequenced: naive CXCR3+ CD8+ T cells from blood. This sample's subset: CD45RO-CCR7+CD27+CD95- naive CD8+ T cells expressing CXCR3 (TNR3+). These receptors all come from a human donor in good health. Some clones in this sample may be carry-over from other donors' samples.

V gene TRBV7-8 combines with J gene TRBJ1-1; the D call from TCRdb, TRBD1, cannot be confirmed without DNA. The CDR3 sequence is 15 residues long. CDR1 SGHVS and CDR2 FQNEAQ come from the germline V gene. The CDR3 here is CASSPRDRWDNEAFF.

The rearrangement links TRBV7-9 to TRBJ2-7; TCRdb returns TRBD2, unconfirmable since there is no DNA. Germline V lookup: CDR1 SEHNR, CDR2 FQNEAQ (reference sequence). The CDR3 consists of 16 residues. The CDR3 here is CASSPGLRVYSYEQYF.

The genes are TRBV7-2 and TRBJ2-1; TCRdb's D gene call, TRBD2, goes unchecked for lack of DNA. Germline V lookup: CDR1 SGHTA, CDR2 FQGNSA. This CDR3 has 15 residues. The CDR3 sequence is CASSYSGRPYNEQFF.

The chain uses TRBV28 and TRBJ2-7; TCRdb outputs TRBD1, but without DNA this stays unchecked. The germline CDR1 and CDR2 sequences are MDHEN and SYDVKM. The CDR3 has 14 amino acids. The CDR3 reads CASSLWRGSYEQYF. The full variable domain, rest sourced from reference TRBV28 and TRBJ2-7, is DVKVTQSSRYLVKRTGEKVFLECVQDMDHENMFWYRQDPGLGLRLIYFSYDVKMKEKGDIPEGYSVSREKKERFSLILESASTNQTSMYLCASSLWRGSYEQYFGPGTRLTVT.

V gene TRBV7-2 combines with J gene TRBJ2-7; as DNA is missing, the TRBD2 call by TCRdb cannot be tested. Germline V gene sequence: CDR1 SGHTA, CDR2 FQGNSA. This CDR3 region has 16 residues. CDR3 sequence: CASSPYPGGADYEQYF.

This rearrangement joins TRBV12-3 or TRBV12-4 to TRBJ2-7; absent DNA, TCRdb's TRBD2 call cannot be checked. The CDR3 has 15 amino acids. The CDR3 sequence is CASSPRLRVDHEQYF.

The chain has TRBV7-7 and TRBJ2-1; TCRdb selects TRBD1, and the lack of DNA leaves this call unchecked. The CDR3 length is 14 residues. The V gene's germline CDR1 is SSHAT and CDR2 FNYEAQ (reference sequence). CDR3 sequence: CASSSWTGPNEQFF.

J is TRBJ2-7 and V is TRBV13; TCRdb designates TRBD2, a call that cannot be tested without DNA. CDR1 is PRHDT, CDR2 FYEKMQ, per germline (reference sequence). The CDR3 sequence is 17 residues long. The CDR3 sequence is CASSSETSGGRYYEQYF.

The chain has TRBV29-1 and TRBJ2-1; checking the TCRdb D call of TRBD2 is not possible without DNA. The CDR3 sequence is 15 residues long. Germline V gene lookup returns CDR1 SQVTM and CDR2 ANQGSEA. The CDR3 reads CSVEQQVRAYNEQFF.

The CDR3 spells CASSLVDRGNEQFF. The chain carries TRBV27 and TRBJ2-1; the TRBD1 assignment by TCRdb is unverifiable without DNA. The CDR3 is 14 residues long. Germline V gene sequence: CDR1 MNHEY, CDR2 SMNVEV (reference sequence).

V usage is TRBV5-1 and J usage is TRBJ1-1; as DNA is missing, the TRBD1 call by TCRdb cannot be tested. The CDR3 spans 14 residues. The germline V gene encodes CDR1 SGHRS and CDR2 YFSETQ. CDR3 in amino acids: CASSSTTVNTEAFF.

The CDR3 loop reads CASSSTGGGDPYEQYF. V gene TRBV28 combines with J gene TRBJ2-7; TCRdb's assignment of TRBD1 cannot be checked, as there is no DNA. This CDR3 is 16 amino acids long. In germline, CDR1 is MDHEN, CDR2 SYDVKM.

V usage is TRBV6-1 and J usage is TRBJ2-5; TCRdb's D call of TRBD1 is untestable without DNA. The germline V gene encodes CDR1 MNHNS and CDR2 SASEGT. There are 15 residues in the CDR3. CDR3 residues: CASSETDRGLETQYF.

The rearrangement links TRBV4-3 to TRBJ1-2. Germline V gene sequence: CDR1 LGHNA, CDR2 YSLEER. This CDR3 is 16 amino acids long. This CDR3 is CASSQGRQTANYGYTF.

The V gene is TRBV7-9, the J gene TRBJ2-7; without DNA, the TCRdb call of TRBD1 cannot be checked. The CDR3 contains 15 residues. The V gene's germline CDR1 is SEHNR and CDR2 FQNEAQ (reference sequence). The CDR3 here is CASSPRQGVVVEQYF.